These 6 T cell receptor beta chains came from one sample sequenced in a study of control samples from healthy donors and cancer patients. The method was immunoSEQ multiplex PCR; TCRdb's version includes in-frame clones alone and lacks a portion of them. The data hold about 75,000 clones, with roughly 94% observed a single time. The sequenced sample was blood. The receptors derive from a woman between 35 and 50 years old in good health.

As regards this clone: Different DNA sequences within this sample yield the same CDR3. V gene TRBV4-2 combines with J gene TRBJ2-1; D uncertain. V shed 0 bases and J shed 13 bases, with 10 bases lying between them. This CDR3 contains 12 residues. Germline CDR1 and CDR2: LGHNA and YNFKEQ. The CDR3 spells CASSQEVRPQFF. CDR3 sequence (DNA): TGTGCCAGCAGCCAAGAGGTCAGACCCCAGTTCTTC.

V usage is TRBV19 and J usage is TRBJ2-2; 8 bases align to TRBD1. This CDR3 is 14 amino acids long. The germline gives CDR1 LNHDA, CDR2 SQIVND (reference sequence). The ends lost 7 bases at V and 4 bases at J; junction bases unmatched: 5. CDR3 nucleotide sequence: TGTGCCAGTATTGGGACAGGACCCACCGGGGAGCTGTTTTTT. Its translation is CASIGTGPTGELFF.

J is TRBJ2-7 and V is TRBV6-1; TRBD2 aligns across 11 bases. The CDR3 loop spans 17 amino acids. CDR1 and CDR2 (germline): MNHNS, SASEGT. V gave up 4 bases and J gave up 5 bases; unmatched junction bases: 13. The CDR3 nucleotides are TGTGCCAGCAGTGGTGCAGAACTAGCGGGAGTACCCCACGAGCAGTACTTC. It translates to CASSGAELAGVPHEQYF.

The chain has TRBV7-2 and TRBJ1-4; 7 bases are a match to TRBD1. Trimming took 1 base from V and 7 from J; bases not matched to a gene: 12. This CDR3 has 17 amino acids. Germline CDR1 SGHTA, CDR2 FQGNSA. The CDR3 protein is CASSLGAGRGMGEKLFF. CDR3 coding DNA: TGTGCCAGCAGCTTAGGGGCGGGCAGGGGGATGGGTGAAAAACTGTTTTTT.

V is TRBV18 and J is TRBJ2-7, with D perhaps TRBD1 (6 bases). The CDR3 spans 15 residues. V was cut by 5 bases and J by 6 bases, with 20 bases left in between. Germline CDR1 reads KGHSH; CDR2 reads LQKENI. The CDR3 region is CASSERTEPLGEQYF. The CDR3, as DNA: TGTGCCAGCTCAGAGAGGACAGAACCTTTGGGCGAGCAGTACTTC.

This chain connects TRBV12-3 or TRBV12-4 to TRBJ1-2; 7 bases agree with TRBD1. Trimming at V came to 6 bases and at J to 8 bases, leaving 9 bases not matched to a gene. This CDR3 comprises 13 residues. CDR3 nucleotides: TGTGCCAGCAGGCAACAGGGGACCTGGGGCTACACCTTC. Encoded protein: CASRQQGTWGYTF.